This TCR beta chain originates from a study of T cell repertoires in cytomegalovirus infection. As for the study in general: Recently identified HLA-C-restricted CMV epitopes were among the peptides used. CMV infection plus the matching HLA type was flagged by public TCR beta signatures.

With 4 bases removed from V and 7 bases from J, the gap between germline ends came to 7 bases. Looked up from germline, CDR1 is SGHAT and CDR2 is FQNNGV. The CDR3 has 11 residues. Study conclusions and caveats: Carriers of CMV and the relevant HLA type were discriminated by public TCR beta frequency.

Via MiXCR, TCRdb re-called the reads, giving one row per CDR3 protein. Of 45,000 to 50,000 distinct CDR3 sequences in the sample, nearly 20% were seen once. For this clonotype: Its antigen remains unknown.

The input for sequencing was CD8+ T cells from cultured PBMCs, taken from culture after CMV antigen stimulation. The chain employs TRBV11-2 and TRBJ1-2; D is unresolved. The source of this sequence is a human donor in good health (CMV status not recorded). Some clones in this sample may be carry-over from other donors' samples. CDR3 DNA: TGTGCCAGCAGCTGGGCCCTTGGCTACACCTTC. Its protein is CASSWALGYTF. The full variable domain, with the rest looked up from reference TRBV11-2 and TRBJ1-2, is EAGVAQSPRYKIIEKRQSVAFWCNPISGHATLYWYQQILGQGPKLLIQFQNNGVVDDSQLPKDRFSAERLKGVDSTLKIQPAKLEDSAVYLCASSWALGYTFGSGTRLTVV.